This record looks at one T cell receptor (beta chain) sequence and its context. The antigen is not known. This sample is drawn from a study of cytomegalovirus exposure and HLA in healthy donors. General observations from the study: Later findings reportedly placed an Asian-associated ancestry cluster below the roughly 700-donor mean for N-insertions. More clonal expansion characterized HLA-associated TCR beta chains than equally common others in a later analysis. Available immune exposure information was restricted to CMV serostatus only.

PCR was performed using 60 Vbeta and 13 Jbeta primers. Sequenced by immunoSEQ multiplex PCR; TCRdb stores in-frame clones only, minus some. The sample carries more than 100,000 clones, approximately 80% recorded once. Donors in the study were healthy people who gave bone marrow. The CDR3 loop spans 17 amino acids. The V gene's germline CDR1 is KGHSH and CDR2 LQKENI. With 3 bases clipped from V and 5 bases from J, the junction kept 8 bases outside the gene matches. The clonotype was recovered from a man aged 50 to 59 in good health and CMV-seronegative. Sequencing was performed on PBMCs. This rearrangement joins TRBV18 to TRBJ2-5, with 14 bases identical to TRBD2. The CDR3 protein is CASSPTSGGAGRETQYF. For the CDR3, the DNA is TGTGCCAGCTCACCGACTAGCGGGGGGGCCGGACGGGAGACCCAGTACTTC.